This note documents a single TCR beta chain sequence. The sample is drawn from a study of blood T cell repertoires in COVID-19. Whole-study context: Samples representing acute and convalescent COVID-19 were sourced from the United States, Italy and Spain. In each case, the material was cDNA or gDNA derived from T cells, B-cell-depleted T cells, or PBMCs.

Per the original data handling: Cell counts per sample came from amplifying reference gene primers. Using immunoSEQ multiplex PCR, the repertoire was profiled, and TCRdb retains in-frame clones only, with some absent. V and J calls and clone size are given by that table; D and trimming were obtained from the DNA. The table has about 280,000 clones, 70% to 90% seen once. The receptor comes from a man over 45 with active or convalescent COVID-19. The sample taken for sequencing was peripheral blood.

In nucleotides, the CDR3 is TGTGCCAGCAGCTTAAGGACAGGGATGGACTATGGCTACACCTTC. This encodes CASSLRTGMDYGYTF. The V call is TRBV13, the J call TRBJ1-2; 8 nucleotides align to TRBD1. After removal of 2 bases from V and 3 bases from J, the junction contained 5 bases not matched to a gene. CDR1 is PRHDT and CDR2 is FYEKMQ in the germline V gene (reference sequence). The CDR3 consists of 15 residues.